This is a list of T cell receptor beta chains from one sample in a study of cytotoxic CD8 clonotypes in ibrutinib-treated CLL. Using immunoSEQ multiplex PCR, the repertoire was profiled, and TCRdb retains in-frame clones only, with some absent. The sample has some 200,000 clones, roughly 73% seen once. Source: PBMCs, taken after 12 months of ibrutinib treatment. These receptors originate from a human donor with chronic lymphocytic leukemia. CDR3s include the opening cysteine and the closing phenylalanine or tryptophan. Each record gives: V gene, D gene, J gene, clone size, CDR3 protein, CDR3 DNA. A D gene is named only where the DNA matches it firmly. Clone sizes are given selectively: once, few, many, or a class where the clone is expanded.

>TRBV5-4|NA|TRBJ1-1|few
CASRYGQRNTEAFF
TGTGCCAGCAGATATGGGCAGAGGAACACTGAAGCTTTCTTT
>TRBV4-2|TRBD2|TRBJ2-5|NA
CASSQVVAGRETQYF
TGTGCCAGCAGCCAAGTGGTAGCGGGACGGGAGACCCAGTACTTC
>TRBV4-2|NA|TRBJ2-1|NA
CASSSYYNEQFF
TGTGCCAGCAGCTCCTACTACAATGAGCAGTTCTTC
>TRBV1|NA|TRBJ2-3|NA
CTSSQDSTDTQYF
TGCACCAGCAGCCAAGACAGCACAGATACGCAGTATTTT
>TRBV9|TRBD1|TRBJ1-6|few
CASSAGQGGPSPLHF
TGTGCCAGCAGCGCGGGACAGGGGGGTCCTTCACCCCTCCACTTT
>TRBV6-5|NA|TRBJ2-5|NA
CASSSTGTVWETQYF
TGTGCCAGCAGTTCTACAGGGACGGTTTGGGAGACCCAGTACTTC
>TRBV19|NA|TRBJ1-2|NA
CASSIGASEYGYTF
TGTGCCAGTAGTATTGGAGCGTCTGAATATGGCTACACCTTC
>TRBV7-8|NA|TRBJ1-3|NA
CASSLGGGNTIYF
TGTGCCAGCAGCTTAGGGGGAGGAAACACCATATATTTT
>TRBV30|NA|TRBJ1-3|NA
CACTHSSGNTIYF
TGTGCCTGCACGCACAGCTCTGGAAACACCATATATTTT
>TRBV5-4|NA|TRBJ2-1|NA
CASSPQANEQLF
TGTGCCAGCAGCCCGCAGGCCAATGAGCAGCTCTTC
>TRBV4-1|TRBD2|TRBJ2-3|NA
CASSLRGGTDTQYF
TGCGCCAGCAGTCTGCGGGGGGGCACAGATACGCAGTATTTT
>TRBV25-1|TRBD1|TRBJ2-6|NA
CATVGTVTGANVLTF
TGTGCCACGGTGGGGACAGTAACGGGGGCCAACGTCCTGACTTTC
>TRBV4-1|TRBD1|TRBJ2-7|NA
CASHGTGRSEQYF
TGCGCCAGCCATGGGACAGGGCGGAGCGAGCAGTACTTC
>TRBV18|TRBD1|TRBJ2-7|NA
CASSLLGQVGAYEQYF
TGTGCCAGCTCACTCCTCGGACAGGTTGGAGCCTACGAGCAGTACTTC
>TRBV6-5|TRBD2|TRBJ2-3|NA
CASSYSTSGMVDTQYF
TGTGCCAGCAGTTACTCTACTAGCGGGATGGTAGATACGCAGTATTTT
>TRBV5-1|TRBD1|TRBJ2-1|NA
CASSDMLDRGLRNEQFF
TGCGCCAGCAGCGACATGCTCGACAGGGGCCTTCGGAATGAGCAGTTCTTC
>TRBV5-1|TRBD2|TRBJ2-5|NA
CASSLGASGVQETQYF
TGCGCCAGCAGCTTGGGGGCTAGCGGGGTACAAGAGACCCAGTACTTC
>TRBV6-5|NA|TRBJ2-1|NA
CASSYGGYNEQFF
TGTGCCAGCAGTTACGGGGGGTACAATGAGCAGTTCTTC
>TRBV5-1|TRBD1|TRBJ2-3|NA
CASSLSQGVDTQYF
TGCGCCAGCAGCTTGTCCCAGGGGGTCGATACGCAGTATTTT
>TRBV18|NA|TRBJ1-1|NA
CASSVGENTEAFF
TGTGCCAGCTCCGTAGGGGAGAACACTGAAGCTTTCTTT
>TRBV7-6|NA|TRBJ1-6|few
CASSPSSQGGSSPLHF
TGTGCCAGCAGCCCGAGCTCGCAGGGCGGGAGTTCACCCCTCCACTTT
>TRBV12-1|NA|TRBJ1-1|NA
CASSFRRTEAFF
TGTGCCAGCAGCTTTAGGCGGACTGAAGCTTTCTTT
>TRBV5-1|TRBD1|TRBJ1-1|NA
CASSSGQGDLEAFF
TGCGCCAGCAGCTCTGGACAGGGCGATCTTGAAGCTTTCTTT
>TRBV19|TRBD2|TRBJ2-1|NA
CASSTRLAGWGNEQFF
TGTGCCAGTAGTACCCGACTAGCGGGTTGGGGAAATGAGCAGTTCTTC
>TRBV19|TRBD1|TRBJ1-4|NA
CASETGAATNEKLFF
TGTGCCAGCGAGACAGGGGCTGCAACTAATGAAAAACTGTTTTTT
>TRBV5-1|TRBD1|TRBJ1-1|NA
CASSRPDRGITEAFF
TGCGCCAGCAGCCGGCCGGACAGGGGTATCACTGAAGCTTTCTTT
>TRBV7-7|NA|TRBJ2-5|NA
CASSLTGGHGAETQYF
TGTGCTAGCAGCCTTACGGGCGGCCACGGGGCAGAGACCCAGTACTTC
>TRBV7-3|TRBD1|TRBJ2-1|NA
CASSLTTGMNNEQFF
TGTGCCAGCAGCTTGACGACAGGGATGAACAATGAGCAGTTCTTC
>TRBV6-1|TRBD2|TRBJ2-7|NA
CASSSGREVYEQYF
TGTGCCAGCAGTTCTGGGCGGGAGGTCTACGAGCAGTACTTC
>TRBV4-2|NA|TRBJ2-1|NA
CASSQWGEQFF
TGTGCCAGCAGCCAATGGGGTGAGCAGTTCTTC
>TRBV18|NA|TRBJ1-2|once
CASSPEQGHGYTF
TGTGCCAGCTCACCAGAACAGGGTCATGGCTACACCTTC
>TRBV14|NA|TRBJ1-3|NA
CASSQYPSTAIYF
TGTGCCAGCAGCCAATACCCCTCGACGGCCATATATTTT